The subject of this entry is one T cell receptor (beta chain). Study processing details: It was from reference gene primer amplification that nucleated cell counts were estimated. Here immunoSEQ multiplex PCR was the method, and the copy in TCRdb shows in-frame clones only, minus some. D and trimming come from the DNA, and the V and J calls and clone size come from that table. In the table there are some 170,000 clones, roughly 76% of which are singletons. The V and J ends lost 1 base and 6 bases respectively, with 19 bases between them. This CDR3 is 17 amino acids long. From germline, CDR1 is LGHNA and CDR2 YNFKEQ. The sample belongs to a study of blood T cell repertoires in COVID-19. Study as a whole: The United States, Italy and Spain were the sources of the acute and convalescent COVID-19 samples. Sample material is recorded as cDNA or gDNA derived from T cells, B-cell-depleted T cells, or PBMCs.

The TCR originated in a woman aged 50 to 60 with active or convalescent COVID-19. Material: peripheral blood. The V and J genes are TRBV4-2 and TRBJ2-1, with D maybe TRBD2 (7 bases). CDR3 DNA sequence: TGTGCCAGCAGCCAAGGCGGGGGCGGGGAGCGATTCAATGAGCAGTTCTTC. Translating gives CASSQGGGGERFNEQFF.